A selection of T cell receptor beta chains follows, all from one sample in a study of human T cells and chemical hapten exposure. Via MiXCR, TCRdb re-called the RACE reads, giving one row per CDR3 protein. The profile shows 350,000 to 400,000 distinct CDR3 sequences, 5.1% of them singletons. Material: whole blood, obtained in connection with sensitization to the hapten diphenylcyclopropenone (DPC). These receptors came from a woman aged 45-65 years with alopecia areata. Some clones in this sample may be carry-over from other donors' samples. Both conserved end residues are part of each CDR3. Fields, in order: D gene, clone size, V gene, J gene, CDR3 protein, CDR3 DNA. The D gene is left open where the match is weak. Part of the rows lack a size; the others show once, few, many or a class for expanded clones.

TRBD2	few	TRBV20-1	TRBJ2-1	CSARDHGRAFNEQFF	TGCAGTGCTAGAGATCACGGGAGGGCCTTCAATGAGCAGTTCTTC
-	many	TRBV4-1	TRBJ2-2	CASSQDRVYTGELFF	TGCGCCAGCAGCCAAGATAGGGTCTACACCGGGGAGCTGTTTTTT
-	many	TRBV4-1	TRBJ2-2	CASSQGRGRTGELFF	TGCGCCAGCAGCCAAGGGAGGGGTCGCACCGGGGAGCTGTTTTTT
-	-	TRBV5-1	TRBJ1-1	CASSLPKNTEAFF	TGCGCCAGCAGCTTGCCTAAGAACACTGAAGCTTTCTTT
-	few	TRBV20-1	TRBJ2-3	CSARSSTDTQYF	TGCAGTGCCCGATCGAGCACAGATACGCAGTATTTT
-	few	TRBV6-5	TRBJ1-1	CASHRETDTEAFF	TGTGCCAGCCACAGGGAAACTGACACTGAAGCTTTCTTT
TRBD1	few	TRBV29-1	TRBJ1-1	CSVALQGAESPTNTEAFF	TGCAGCGTTGCGCTCCAGGGGGCCGAATCCCCGACGAACACTGAAGCTTTCTTT
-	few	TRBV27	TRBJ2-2	CASSSLNTGELFF	TGTGCCAGCAGTTCCCTAAACACCGGGGAGCTGTTTTTT
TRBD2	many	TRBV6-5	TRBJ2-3	CASSYRASGSTGTDTQYF	TGTGCCAGCAGTTACAGGGCTAGCGGGAGTACGGGCACAGATACGCAGTATTTT
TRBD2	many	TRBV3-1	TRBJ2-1	CASTFGLADNEQFF	TGTGCCAGCACCTTCGGACTAGCTGACAATGAGCAGTTCTTC
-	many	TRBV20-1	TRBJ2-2	CSARDIDRISGELFF	TGCAGTGCTAGAGATATCGACAGGATCTCCGGGGAGCTGTTTTTT
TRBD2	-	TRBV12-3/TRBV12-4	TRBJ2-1	CASSRLAGGPHNEQFF	TGTGCCAGCAGTCGACTAGCGGGGGGGCCCCACAATGAGCAGTTCTTC
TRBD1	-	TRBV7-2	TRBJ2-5	CASSPGQGRIETQYF	TGTGCCAGCAGCCCGGGACAGGGTCGTATAGAGACCCAGTACTTC
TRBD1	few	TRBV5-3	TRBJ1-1	CARSLRRTGGATEAFF	TGTGCCAGAAGCCTCCGCCGGACAGGGGGTGCCACTGAAGCTTTCTTT
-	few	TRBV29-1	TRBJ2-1	CSVEARTATYNEQFF	TGCAGCGTTGAGGCTAGGACGGCTACCTACAATGAGCAGTTCTTC
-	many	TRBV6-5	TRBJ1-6	CASSRRASNSPLHF	TGTGCCAGCAGCCGCAGGGCAAGTAATTCACCCCTCCACTTT
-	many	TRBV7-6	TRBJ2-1	CASAGTGNLNEQFF	TGTGCCAGCGCGGGGACCGGGAATCTCAATGAGCAGTTCTTC
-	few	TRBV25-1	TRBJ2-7	CASSEKGSYEQYF	TGTGCCAGCAGTGAAAAGGGTTCCTACGAGCAGTACTTC
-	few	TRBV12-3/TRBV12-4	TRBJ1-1	CASRDTLSTEAFF	TGTGCCAGCAGGGACACGTTGAGCACTGAAGCTTTCTTT
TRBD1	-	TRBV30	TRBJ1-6	CAWSGTGGSYNSPLHF	TGTGCCTGGAGTGGCACAGGGGGCAGCTATAATTCACCCCTCCACTTT
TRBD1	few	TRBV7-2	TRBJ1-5	CASSPRQGSWNQPQHF	TGTGCCAGCAGCCCCCGACAGGGGAGTTGGAATCAGCCCCAGCATTTT
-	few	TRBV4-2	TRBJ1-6	CASSQDRGDSPLHF	TGTGCCAGCAGCCAAGATAGGGGGGATTCACCCCTCCACTTT
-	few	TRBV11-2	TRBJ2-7	CASSFAEGWEQYF	TGTGCCAGCAGCTTTGCTGAGGGGTGGGAGCAGTACTTC
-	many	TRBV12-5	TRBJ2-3	CASGPWTIDTQYF	TGTGCTAGTGGTCCTTGGACCATAGATACGCAGTATTTT
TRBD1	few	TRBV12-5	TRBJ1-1	CASGPGTGGTEAFF	TGTGCTAGTGGTCCTGGGACAGGGGGAACTGAAGCTTTCTTT
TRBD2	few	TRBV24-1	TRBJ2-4	CATSDPTSGPLNIQYF	TGTGCCACCAGTGACCCGACTAGCGGGCCTTTAAACATTCAGTACTTC
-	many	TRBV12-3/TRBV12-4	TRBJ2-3	CASSLSVVPDTQYF	TGTGCCAGCAGTTTAAGCGTGGTTCCAGATACGCAGTATTTT
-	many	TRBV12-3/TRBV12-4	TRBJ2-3	CASSLGGTGTDTQYF	TGTGCCAGCAGTTTGGGGGGGACAGGCACAGATACGCAGTATTTT
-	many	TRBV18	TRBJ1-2	CASSLDINYGYTF	TGTGCCAGCTCACTCGACATAAACTATGGCTACACCTTC
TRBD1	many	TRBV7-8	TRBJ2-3	CASSPYRGLTDTQYF	TGTGCCAGCAGCCCCTACAGGGGTTTAACAGATACGCAGTATTTT
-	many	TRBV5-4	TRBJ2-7	CASSPATDPYEQYF	TGTGCCAGCAGCCCCGCGACGGACCCCTACGAGCAGTACTTC
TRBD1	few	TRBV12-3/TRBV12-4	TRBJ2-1	CASSTGQGRGEQFF	TGTGCCAGCAGTACCGGACAGGGGAGGGGTGAGCAGTTCTTC
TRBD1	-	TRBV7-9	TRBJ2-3	CASSFPKQGANTDTQYF	TGTGCCAGCAGCTTCCCCAAACAGGGGGCTAACACAGATACGCAGTATTTT
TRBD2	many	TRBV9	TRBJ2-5	CASSGTSGGLQETQYF	TGTGCCAGCAGCGGGACTAGCGGGGGCCTACAAGAGACCCAGTACTTC
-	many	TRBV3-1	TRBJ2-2	CASSQGQPTGELFF	TGTGCCAGCAGCCAAGGGCAGCCCACCGGGGAGCTGTTTTTT
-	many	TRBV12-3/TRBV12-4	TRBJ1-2	CASSFKGSYGYTF	TGTGCCAGCAGTTTCAAGGGGTCCTATGGCTACACCTTC
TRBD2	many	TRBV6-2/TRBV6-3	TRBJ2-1	CASRTGEEREGPGEQFF	TGTGCCAGCCGAACAGGGGAGGAGCGGGAGGGCCCGGGGGAGCAGTTCTTC
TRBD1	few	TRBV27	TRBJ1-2	CASSRDRGRGYGYTF	TGTGCCAGCAGTAGGGACAGGGGAAGGGGATATGGCTACACCTTC
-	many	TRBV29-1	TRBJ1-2	CSAGPGEYYGYTF	TGCAGCGCTGGGCCGGGGGAGTACTATGGCTACACCTTC
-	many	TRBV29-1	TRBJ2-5	CSALGTDQETQYF	TGCAGCGCCCTGGGGACGGACCAAGAGACCCAGTACTTC
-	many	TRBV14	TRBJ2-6	CASSQDIPGSGGANVLTF	TGTGCCAGCAGCCAAGACATCCCAGGGTCAGGTGGGGCCAACGTCCTGACTTTC